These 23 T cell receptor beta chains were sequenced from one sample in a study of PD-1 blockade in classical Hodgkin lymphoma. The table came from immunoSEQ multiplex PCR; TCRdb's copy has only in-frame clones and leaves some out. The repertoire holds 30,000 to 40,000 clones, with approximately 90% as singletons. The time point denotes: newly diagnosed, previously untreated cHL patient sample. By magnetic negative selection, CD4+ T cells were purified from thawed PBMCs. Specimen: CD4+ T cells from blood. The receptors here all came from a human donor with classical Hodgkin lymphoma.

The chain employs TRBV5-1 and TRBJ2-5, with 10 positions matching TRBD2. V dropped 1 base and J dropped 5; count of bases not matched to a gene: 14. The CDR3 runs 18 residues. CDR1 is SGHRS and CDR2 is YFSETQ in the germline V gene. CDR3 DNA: TGCGCCAGCAGCTTGTTATCCAGCGGGAGGGCGGGGTTGGAGACCCAGTACTTC. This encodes CASSLLSSGRAGLETQYF. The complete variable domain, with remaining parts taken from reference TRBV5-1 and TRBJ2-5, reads KAGVTQTPRYLIKTRGQQVTLSCSPISGHRSVSWYQQTPGQGLQFLFEYFSETQRNKGNFPGRFSGRQFSNSRSEMNVSTLELGDSALYLCASSLLSSGRAGLETQYFGPGTRLLVL.

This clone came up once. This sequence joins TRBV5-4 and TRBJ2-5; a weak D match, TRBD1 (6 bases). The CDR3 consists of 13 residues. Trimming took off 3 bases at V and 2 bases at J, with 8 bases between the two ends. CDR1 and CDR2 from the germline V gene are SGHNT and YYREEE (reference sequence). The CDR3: CASSSQGQETQYF. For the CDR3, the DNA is TGTGCCAGCAGCTCACAGGGACAAGAGACCCAGTACTTC.

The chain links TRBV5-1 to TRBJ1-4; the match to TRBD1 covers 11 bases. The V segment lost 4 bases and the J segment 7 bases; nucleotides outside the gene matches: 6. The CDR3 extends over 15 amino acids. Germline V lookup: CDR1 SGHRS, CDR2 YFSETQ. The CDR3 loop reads CASSTWTGGSEKLFF. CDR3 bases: TGCGCCAGCAGCACCTGGACAGGGGGCTCTGAAAAACTGTTTTTT.

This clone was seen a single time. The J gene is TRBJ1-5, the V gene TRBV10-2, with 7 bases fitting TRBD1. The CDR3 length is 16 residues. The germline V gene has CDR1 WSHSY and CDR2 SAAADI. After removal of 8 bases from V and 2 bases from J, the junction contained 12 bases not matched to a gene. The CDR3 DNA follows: TGCGCCAGCTCAACGACGGGACAGTTAGGCAATCAGCCCCAGCATTTT. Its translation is CASSTTGQLGNQPQHF.

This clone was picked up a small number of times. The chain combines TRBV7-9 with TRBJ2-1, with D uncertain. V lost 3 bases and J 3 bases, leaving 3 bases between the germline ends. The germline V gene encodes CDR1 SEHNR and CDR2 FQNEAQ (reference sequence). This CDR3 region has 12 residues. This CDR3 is CASSLSYNEQFF. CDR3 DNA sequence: TGTGCCAGCAGCTTGAGCTACAATGAGCAGTTCTTC.

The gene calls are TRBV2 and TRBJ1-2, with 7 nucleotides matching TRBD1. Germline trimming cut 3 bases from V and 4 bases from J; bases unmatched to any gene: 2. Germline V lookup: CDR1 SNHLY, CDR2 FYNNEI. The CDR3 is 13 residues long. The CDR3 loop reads CASSEWDSYGYTF. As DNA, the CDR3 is TGTGCCAGCAGTGAGTGGGACAGCTATGGCTACACCTTC.

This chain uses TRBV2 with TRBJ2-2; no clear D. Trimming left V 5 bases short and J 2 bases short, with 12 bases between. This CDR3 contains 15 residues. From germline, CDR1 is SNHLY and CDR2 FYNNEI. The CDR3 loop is CASSLTESNTGELFF. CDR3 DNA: TGTGCCAGCAGTTTGACTGAATCTAACACCGGGGAGCTGTTTTTT. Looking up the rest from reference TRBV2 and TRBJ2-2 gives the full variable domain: EPEVTQTPSHQVTQMGQEVILRCVPISNHLYFYWYRQILGQKVEFLVSFYNNEISEKSEIFDDQFSVERPDGSNFTLKIRSTKLEDSAMYFCASSLTESNTGELFFGEGSRLTVL.

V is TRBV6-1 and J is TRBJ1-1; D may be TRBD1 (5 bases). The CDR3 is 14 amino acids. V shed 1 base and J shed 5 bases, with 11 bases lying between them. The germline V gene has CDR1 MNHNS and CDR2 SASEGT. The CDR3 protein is CASSEGPWGTEAFF. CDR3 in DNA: TGTGCCAGCAGTGAAGGCCCTTGGGGGACTGAAGCTTTCTTT.

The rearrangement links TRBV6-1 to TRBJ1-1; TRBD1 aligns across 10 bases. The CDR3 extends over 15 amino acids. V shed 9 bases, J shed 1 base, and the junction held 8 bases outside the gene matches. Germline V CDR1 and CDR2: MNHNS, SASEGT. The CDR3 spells CASGTGVLGNTEAFF. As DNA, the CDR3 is TGTGCCAGTGGGACAGGGGTTCTCGGGAACACTGAAGCTTTCTTT.

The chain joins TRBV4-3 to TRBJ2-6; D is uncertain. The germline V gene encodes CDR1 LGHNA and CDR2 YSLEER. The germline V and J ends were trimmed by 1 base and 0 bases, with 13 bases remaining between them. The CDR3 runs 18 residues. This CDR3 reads CASSQGRNPVSGANVLTF. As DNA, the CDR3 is TGCGCCAGCAGCCAAGGACGTAACCCCGTCTCTGGGGCCAACGTCCTGACTTTC.

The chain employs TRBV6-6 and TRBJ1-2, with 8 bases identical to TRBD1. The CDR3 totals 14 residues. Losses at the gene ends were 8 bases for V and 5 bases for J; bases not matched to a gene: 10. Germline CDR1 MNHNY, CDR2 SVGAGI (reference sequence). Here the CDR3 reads CASQLRGQRYGYTF. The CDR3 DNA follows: TGTGCCAGCCAGCTCAGGGGGCAGCGTTATGGCTACACCTTC.

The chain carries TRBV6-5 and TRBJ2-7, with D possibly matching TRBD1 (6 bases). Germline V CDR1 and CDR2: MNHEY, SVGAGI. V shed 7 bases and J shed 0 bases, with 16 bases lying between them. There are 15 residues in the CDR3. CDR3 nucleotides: TGTGCCAGCAAGCTCCGGACAGCTTACTCCTACGAGCAGTACTTC. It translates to CASKLRTAYSYEQYF.

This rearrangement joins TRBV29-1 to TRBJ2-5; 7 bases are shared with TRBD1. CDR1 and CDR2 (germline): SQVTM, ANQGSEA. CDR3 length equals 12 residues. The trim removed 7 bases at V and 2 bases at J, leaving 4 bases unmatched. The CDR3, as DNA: TGCAGCGGAAGGACAGGACAAGAGACCCAGTACTTC. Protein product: CSGRTGQETQYF.

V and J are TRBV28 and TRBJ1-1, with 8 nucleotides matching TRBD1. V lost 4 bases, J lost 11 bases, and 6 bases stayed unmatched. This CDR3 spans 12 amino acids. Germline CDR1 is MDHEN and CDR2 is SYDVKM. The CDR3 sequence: CASSYRQGSAFF. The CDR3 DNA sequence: TGTGCCAGCAGTTATCGACAGGGGTCGGCTTTCTTT.

The chain's CDR3 is CASPRLTHTYNYGYTF. DNA of the CDR3: TGTGCCAGCCCAAGACTGACCCACACATATAACTATGGCTACACCTTC. The chain has TRBV5-7 and TRBJ1-2; D is ambiguous. TRBV5-7 is annotated as an ORF whose role is uncertain. This CDR3 spans 16 amino acids. The V and J ends lost 7 bases and 1 base respectively, with 20 bases between them.

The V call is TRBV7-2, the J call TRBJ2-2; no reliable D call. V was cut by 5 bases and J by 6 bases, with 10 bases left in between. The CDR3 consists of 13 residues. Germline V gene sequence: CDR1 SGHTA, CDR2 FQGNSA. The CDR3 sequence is CASSIHQAGELFF. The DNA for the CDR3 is TGTGCCAGCAGCATCCACCAAGCCGGGGAGCTGTTTTTT.

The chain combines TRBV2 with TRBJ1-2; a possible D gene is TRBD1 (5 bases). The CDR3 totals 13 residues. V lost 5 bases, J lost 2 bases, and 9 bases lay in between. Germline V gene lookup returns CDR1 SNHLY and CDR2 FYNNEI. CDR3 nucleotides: TGTGCCAGCAGTCGGGGGGAGAACTATGGCTACACCTTC. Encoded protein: CASSRGENYGYTF. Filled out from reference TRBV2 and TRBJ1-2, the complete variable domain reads EPEVTQTPSHQVTQMGQEVILRCVPISNHLYFYWYRQILGQKVEFLVSFYNNEISEKSEIFDDQFSVERPDGSNFTLKIRSTKLEDSAMYFCASSRGENYGYTFGSGTRLTVV.

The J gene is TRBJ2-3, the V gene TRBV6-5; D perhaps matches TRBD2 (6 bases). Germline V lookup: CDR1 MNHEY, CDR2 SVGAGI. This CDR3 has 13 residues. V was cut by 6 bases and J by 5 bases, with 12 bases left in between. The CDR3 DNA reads TGTGCCAGCAGAGAGGCGGGGCGAGATACGCAGTATTTT. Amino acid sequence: CASREAGRDTQYF.

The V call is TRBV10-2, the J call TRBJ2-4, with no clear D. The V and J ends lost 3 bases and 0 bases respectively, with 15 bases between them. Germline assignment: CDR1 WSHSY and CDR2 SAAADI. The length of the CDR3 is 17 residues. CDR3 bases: TGCGCCAGCAGTGATGGACGGTACACGCTAGCCAAAAACATTCAGTACTTC. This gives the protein CASSDGRYTLAKNIQYF.

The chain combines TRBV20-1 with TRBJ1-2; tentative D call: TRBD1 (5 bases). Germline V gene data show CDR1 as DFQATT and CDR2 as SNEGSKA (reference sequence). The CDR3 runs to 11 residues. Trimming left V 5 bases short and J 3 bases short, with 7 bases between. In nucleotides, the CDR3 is TGCAGTGCTTTAGGGGACTATGGCTACACCTTC. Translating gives CSALGDYGYTF.

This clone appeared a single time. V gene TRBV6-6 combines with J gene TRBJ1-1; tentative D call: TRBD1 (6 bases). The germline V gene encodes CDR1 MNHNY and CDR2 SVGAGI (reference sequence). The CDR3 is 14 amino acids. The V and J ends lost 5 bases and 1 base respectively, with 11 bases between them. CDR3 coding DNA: TGTGCCAGCAGTCGATACAGGGCGAACACTGAAGCTTTCTTT. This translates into CASSRYRANTEAFF.

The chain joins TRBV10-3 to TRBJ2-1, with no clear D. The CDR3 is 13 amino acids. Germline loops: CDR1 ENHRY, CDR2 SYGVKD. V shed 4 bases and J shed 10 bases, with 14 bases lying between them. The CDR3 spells CAISGGPGPEQFF. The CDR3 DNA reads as TGTGCCATCAGTGGTGGACCGGGCCCCGAGCAGTTCTTC.

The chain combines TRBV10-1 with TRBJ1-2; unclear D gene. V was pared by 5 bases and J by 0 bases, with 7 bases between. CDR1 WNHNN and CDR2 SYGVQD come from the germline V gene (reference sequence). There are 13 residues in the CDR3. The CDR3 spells CASSRRANYGYTF. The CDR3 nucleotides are TGCGCCAGCAGTAGACGGGCTAACTATGGCTACACCTTC.